Presented here are 26 T cell receptor beta chains from one specimen sequenced in a study of blood T cell repertoires in COVID-19. The data were produced by immunoSEQ multiplex PCR, yet TCRdb's version contains in-frame clones alone and is incomplete. This sample carries roughly 34,000 clones, around 85% of them seen once, and the ten largest clones take 7.5% to 10%. Material for sequencing was peripheral blood. These TCRs come from a man older than 75 with active COVID-19.

The gene calls are TRBV5-4 and TRBJ2-7; 9 bases are shared with TRBD2. V was pared by 2 bases and J by 1 base, with 4 bases of the junction left unmatched. This CDR3 comprises 15 residues. The germline V gene has CDR1 SGHNT and CDR2 YYREEE (reference sequence). The CDR3 sequence is CASSLGTSGSYEQYF. The CDR3 DNA reads TGTGCCAGCAGCTTAGGTACTAGCGGGTCCTACGAGCAGTACTTC.

The rearrangement links TRBV7-9 to TRBJ2-3, with D tentatively TRBD2 (6 bases). The V gene's germline CDR1 is SEHNR and CDR2 FQNEAQ (reference sequence). The CDR3 runs 14 residues. V dropped 5 bases and J dropped 2 bases, with 11 bases sitting between them. Here the CDR3 DNA reads TGTGCCAGCAGCGACTCGGGACTCACAGATACGCAGTATTTT. Encoded protein: CASSDSGLTDTQYF.

V is TRBV9 and J is TRBJ1-2; 12 nucleotides match TRBD1. Losses at the gene ends were 5 bases for V and 4 bases for J; bases not matched to a gene: 3. In germline, CDR1 is SGDLS, CDR2 YYNGEE. The CDR3 is made up of 14 amino acids. The CDR3 region has the DNA TGTGCCAGCAGGGGGACAGGGGGCGGCTATGGCTACACCTTC. Its translation is CASRGTGGGYGYTF.

This sequence joins TRBV18 and TRBJ2-7; weak D call: TRBD1 (6 bases). The germline V and J ends were trimmed by 6 bases and 1 base, with 13 bases remaining between them. CDR1 is KGHSH and CDR2 is LQKENI in the germline V gene. The CDR3 runs to 14 residues. The CDR3 nucleotides are TGTGCCAGCTCGCCGGACAGCAGATCCTACGAGCAGTACTTC. It translates to CASSPDSRSYEQYF.

The genes are TRBV5-1 and TRBJ2-3; no reliable D call. The CDR3 loop spans 18 amino acids. The V and J ends lost 0 bases and 0 bases respectively, with 17 bases between them. The germline V gene has CDR1 SGHRS and CDR2 YFSETQ. This chain's CDR3 is CASSLAEQPFTSTDTQYF. CDR3 DNA sequence: TGCGCCAGCAGCTTGGCCGAGCAACCTTTCACTAGCACAGATACGCAGTATTTT.

This rearrangement joins TRBV12-3 or TRBV12-4 to TRBJ2-7, with TRBD2 identical over 9 bases. The CDR3 is 13 residues long. V lost 3 bases, J lost 4 bases, and 1 base stayed unmatched. The CDR3, as DNA: TGTGCCAGCAGTTTTCTAGCGGGGTACGAGCAGTACTTC. Encoded protein: CASSFLAGYEQYF.

In nucleotides, the CDR3 is TGTGCCAGCAGGGGGGGTTGGGAGCGTCCTCCGATGAACACTGAAGCTTTCTTT. This translates into CASRGGWERPPMNTEAFF. V and J are TRBV21-1 and TRBJ1-1. TRBV21-1 is described as a pseudogene. The CDR3 runs 18 residues.

The chain employs TRBV7-6 and TRBJ1-5; the D is unclear. The CDR3 sequence is 14 residues long. V was clipped by 1 base and J by 3 bases, with 7 bases between them. Germline assignment: CDR1 SGHVS and CDR2 FNYEAQ. The CDR3 region is CASSLVADNQPQHF. The CDR3 DNA reads as TGTGCCAGCAGCTTAGTGGCAGACAATCAGCCCCAGCATTTT.

V gene TRBV27 combines with J gene TRBJ2-5; D is unresolved. The CDR3 is made up of 12 amino acids. V lost 5 bases to trimming and J lost 2 bases, with 6 bases between them. Per the germline V gene, CDR1 is MNHEY and CDR2 is SMNVEV (reference sequence). The CDR3 DNA is TGTGCCAGCAGTCAGATACAAGAGACCCAGTACTTC. This codes for CASSQIQETQYF.

This chain connects TRBV6-5 to TRBJ2-1, with D perhaps TRBD1 (6 bases). V lost 8 bases and J lost 2, with 10 bases in between. The CDR3 spans 13 residues. CDR1 and CDR2 (germline): MNHEY, SVGAGI. The CDR3 bases are TGTGCCAGCTCTAGGACAGCCTACAATGAGCAGTTCTTC. Protein: CASSRTAYNEQFF.

This rearrangement joins TRBV5-6 to TRBJ2-1, with D perhaps TRBD2 (6 bases). Per the germline V gene, CDR1 is SGHDT and CDR2 is YYEEEE. With 3 bases removed from V and 0 bases from J, the gap between germline ends came to 10 bases. This CDR3 spans 15 amino acids. CDR3 nucleotides: TGTGCCAGCAGCTCCCGGGGGAGCTCCTACAATGAGCAGTTCTTC. As protein: CASSSRGSSYNEQFF.

The V gene is TRBV5-1, the J gene TRBJ2-3, with D possibly matching TRBD1 (6 bases). The CDR3 extends over 14 amino acids. Germline V CDR1 and CDR2: SGHRS, YFSETQ. With 0 bases removed from V and 4 bases from J, the gap between germline ends came to 9 bases. The chain's CDR3 is CASSLGGLSDTQYF. In nucleotides, the CDR3 is TGCGCCAGCAGCTTGGGGGGGCTGTCAGATACGCAGTATTTT.

V is TRBV5-1 and J is TRBJ2-3; D perhaps matches TRBD2 (6 bases). Germline V CDR1 and CDR2: SGHRS, YFSETQ. The CDR3 consists of 17 residues. Deletions cut 1 base from V and 2 bases from J, with 17 bases between. The DNA of the CDR3 is TGCGCCAGCAGCTTGTCTGGGGCGGGGCTCCTCACAGATACGCAGTATTTT. Its protein is CASSLSGAGLLTDTQYF. Supplemented by reference TRBV5-1 and TRBJ2-3, the full variable domain reads KAGVTQTPRYLIKTRGQQVTLSCSPISGHRSVSWYQQTPGQGLQFLFEYFSETQRNKGNFPGRFSGRQFSNSRSEMNVSTLELGDSALYLCASSLSGAGLLTDTQYFGPGTRLTVL.

The chain is built from TRBV28 and TRBJ2-7; D is undetermined. Germline V CDR1 and CDR2: MDHEN, SYDVKM. The CDR3 extends over 12 amino acids. V lost 5 bases to trimming and J lost 4 bases, with 9 bases between them. The CDR3 bases are TGTGCCAGCAGTCAGTACAGATACGAGCAGTACTTC. Residues: CASSQYRYEQYF.

The chain recombines TRBV19 with TRBJ1-1, with TRBD1 matching over 10 bases. The CDR3 runs to 15 residues. V gave up 6 bases and J gave up 1 base; unmatched junction bases: 5. CDR1 is LNHDA and CDR2 is SQIVND in the germline V gene (reference sequence). CDR3 coding DNA: TGTGCCAGTAGCGACAGGGGGCGAGGGAACACTGAAGCTTTCTTT. Amino acid sequence: CASSDRGRGNTEAFF.

This clone qualifies as medium-sized. The chain employs TRBV7-9 and TRBJ1-4; the D gene is possibly TRBD1 (5 bases). This CDR3 has 15 residues. V lost 5 bases, J lost 0 bases, and 10 bases lay in between. Germline V gene lookup returns CDR1 SEHNR and CDR2 FQNEAQ (reference sequence). CDR3 sequence reads: CASSQQDATNEKLFF. In nucleotides, the CDR3 is TGTGCCAGCAGCCAACAGGACGCAACTAATGAAAAACTGTTTTTT.

V gene TRBV27 combines with J gene TRBJ1-4; a possible D gene is TRBD1 (6 bases). Germline V gives CDR1 MNHEY, CDR2 SMNVEV (reference sequence). The CDR3 consists of 13 residues. The V end was cut by 5 bases, the J end by 13 bases, with 17 bases between. CDR3: CASSPQSTGLLFF. DNA for the CDR3: TGTGCCAGCAGTCCCCAATCTACAGGGCTACTGTTTTTT.

For the CDR3, the DNA is TGTGCCAGCAGTTCTACATCCGGGACACGATACATCTACAATGAGCAGTTCTTC. As protein: CASSSTSGTRYIYNEQFF. V usage is TRBV6-2 or TRBV6-3 and J usage is TRBJ2-1; the D gene is possibly TRBD1 (6 bases). The CDR3 runs to 18 residues. Germline V gene lookup returns CDR1 MNHEY and CDR2 SVGEGT. V was trimmed by 4 bases and J by 3 bases, leaving 22 bases between them.

The chain is built from TRBV5-1 and TRBJ2-7; D is perhaps TRBD1 (5 bases). The CDR3 extends over 12 amino acids. Per germline, CDR1 SGHRS and CDR2 YFSETQ. V gave up 4 bases and J gave up 5 bases, with 10 bases separating them. The CDR3 bases are TGCGCCAGCAGCCGGGCAGGGCACGAGCAGTACTTC. Its protein product is CASSRAGHEQYF.

The chain uses TRBV7-9 and TRBJ2-7, with 9 bases fitting TRBD1. Germline V gives CDR1 SEHNR, CDR2 FQNEAQ (reference sequence). V trimming: 5 bases; J trimming: 3 bases; junction bases outside the gene matches: 5. The CDR3 has 14 residues. CDR3 DNA: TGTGCCAGCAGCCCCCGGGACAGGGACTACGAGCAGTACTTC. Its translation: CASSPRDRDYEQYF.

The chain employs TRBV23-1 and TRBJ1-6; tentatively, D is TRBD1 (6 bases). TRBV23-1 is an ORF; its function is uncertain. The CDR3 length is 14 residues. V was pared by 9 bases and J by 7 bases, with 16 bases between. The DNA for the CDR3 is TGCGCCAGTTACAAGGACAGATCCAATTCACCCCTCCACTTT. Its protein is CASYKDRSNSPLHF.

The genes are TRBV27 and TRBJ1-1; 9 bases are a match to TRBD1. The V and J ends lost 6 bases and 4 bases, in that order; junction bases with no gene match: 6. Germline loops: CDR1 MNHEY, CDR2 SMNVEV (reference sequence). The CDR3 loop spans 14 amino acids. The CDR3 DNA reads as TGTGCCAGCAGGCGACAGGGGGAGGCCACTGAAGCTTTCTTT. Translating gives CASRRQGEATEAFF.

This chain links TRBV6-6 with TRBJ1-2; TRBD1 matches 11 bases. The CDR3 has 15 residues. The germline CDR1 and CDR2 sequences are MNHNY and SVGAGI (reference sequence). V gave up 7 bases and J gave up 0 bases; unmatched junction bases: 4. CDR3 protein: CASTEGQGANYGYTF. Written as DNA, the CDR3 is TGTGCCAGCACCGAGGGACAGGGGGCTAACTATGGCTACACCTTC.

The chain is built from TRBV6-5 and TRBJ2-1; TRBD2 matches at 10 bases. The CDR3 is 15 residues long. After removal of 6 bases from V and 8 bases from J, the junction contained 10 bases not matched to a gene. CDR1 MNHEY and CDR2 SVGAGI come from the germline V gene. The CDR3 is CASSRRPSGGDEQFF. In DNA, the CDR3 is TGTGCCAGCAGCCGTCGCCCTAGCGGGGGAGATGAGCAGTTCTTC.

This chain connects TRBV6-5 to TRBJ1-2; 7 positions match TRBD1. CDR3 length: 14 amino acids. In germline, CDR1 is MNHEY, CDR2 SVGAGI. Trimming cost V 8 bases and J 3 bases; bases outside gene matches: 9. CDR3 amino acids: CASGPRGGDYGYTF. The CDR3, as DNA: TGTGCCAGCGGGCCAAGAGGGGGCGACTATGGCTACACCTTC.

There are a few counts of this clone. This sequence joins TRBV5-1 and TRBJ2-7; 11 nucleotides line up with TRBD2. This CDR3 contains 15 residues. Germline V gene data show CDR1 as SGHRS and CDR2 as YFSETQ. Germline trimming cut 2 bases from V and 1 base from J; bases unmatched to any gene: 2. As DNA, the CDR3 is TGCGCCAGCAGCTTAGCTAGCGGGGGGTCCTACGAGCAGTACTTC. Translated: CASSLASGGSYEQYF.